Following are 23 T cell receptor beta chains from one sample sequenced in a study of identical twins (TCRdb year 2016). Library preparation used 5' RACE. Instrument on record: Illumina HiSeq 2000. Clones were called with MiXCR by TCRdb after fastp trimmed the public reads at Q25, and only in-frame beta chains were retained. A single entry per CDR3 protein holds the most common genes and DNA from its merged rows. The sample yields about 530,000 distinct CDR3 sequences; 20% to 25% were counted once. 0.48% of the sample is in the top ten clones. This sample was shared with a second study, whose subject was yellow fever vaccine responses in identical twins.

Sequenced sample: CD4+ T cells sorted from blood. The receptors here all came from a woman aged 18 to 35 in good health.

The sample holds a few counts of this clonotype. V usage is TRBV25-1 and J usage is TRBJ2-7; 8 bases agree with TRBD1. Trimming took 4 bases from V and 5 from J; bases not matched to a gene: 10. From germline, CDR1 is MGHDK and CDR2 SYGVNS. The CDR3 covers 15 residues. Here the CDR3 DNA reads TGTGCCAGCAGTGCATCGGACAGGGTTAGCAACGAGCAGTACTTC. Its protein is CASSASDRVSNEQYF.

This clonotype has a handful of counts. The V and J genes are TRBV2 and TRBJ2-2; 7 bases agree with TRBD1. This CDR3 has 16 residues. Germline lookup yields CDR1 SNHLY and CDR2 FYNNEI. Trimming at V came to 6 bases and at J to 2 bases, leaving 9 bases not matched to a gene. In DNA, the CDR3 is TGTGCCAGCAGCCAACAGGGGCTAACCAACACCGGGGAGCTGTTTTTT. The encoded protein is CASSQQGLTNTGELFF.

This clonotype was counted a few times. The chain joins TRBV25-1 to TRBJ2-1, with D hard to call. CDR3 size: 12 residues. Germline-derived CDR1 and CDR2 are MGHDK and SYGVNS. V gave up 1 base and J gave up 6 bases, with 4 bases separating them. Here the CDR3 reads CASSELGNEQFF. CDR3 sequence (DNA): TGTGCCAGCAGTGAATTAGGCAATGAGCAGTTCTTC.

The table lists this clonotype with a few counts. The J gene is TRBJ1-1, the V gene TRBV28; 7 nucleotides align to TRBD1. Trimming at V came to 2 bases and at J to 8 bases, leaving 5 bases not matched to a gene. This CDR3 region has 13 residues. Per germline, CDR1 MDHEN and CDR2 SYDVKM. CDR3 sequence (DNA): TGTGCCAGCAGTTTACTATTGGGACAGGAAGCTTTCTTT. This gives the protein CASSLLLGQEAFF.

This clonotype was counted a few times. The chain joins TRBV10-3 to TRBJ2-2, with a possible D match to TRBD2 (6 bases). This CDR3 spans 14 amino acids. Trimming stripped 4 bases from V and 5 bases from J, with 11 bases between. Per germline, CDR1 ENHRY and CDR2 SYGVKD. CDR3 nucleotide sequence: TGTGCCATCAGTGTTTCGGGGGAGACCGGGGAGCTGTTTTTT. It translates to CAISVSGETGELFF.

The DNA for the CDR3 is TGTGCCATCAGTGGCCAGGGGGTTAGCACCGGGGAGCTGTTTTTT. Protein sequence: CAISGQGVSTGELFF. This sequence joins TRBV10-3 and TRBJ2-2; 7 positions match TRBD1. Germline-derived CDR1 and CDR2 are ENHRY and SYGVKD. The junction had 6 bases not matched to a gene; V was cut back by 4 bases and J by 4 bases. The CDR3 has 15 amino acids.

This clonotype was counted a few times. The V gene is TRBV29-1, the J gene TRBJ2-3; 12 positions match TRBD2. CDR3 length equals 14 residues. Germline V gene data show CDR1 as SQVTM and CDR2 as ANQGSEA. The ends lost 5 bases at V and 4 bases at J; junction bases unmatched: 4. The CDR3 loop is CSVRLAGASDTQYF. The CDR3 DNA reads TGCAGCGTTAGACTAGCGGGAGCCTCAGATACGCAGTATTTT.

V is TRBV6-5 and J is TRBJ1-2; the D is unclear. V was pared by 4 bases and J by 6 bases, with 15 bases between. Germline V CDR1 and CDR2: MNHEY, SVGAGI. The CDR3 extends over 14 amino acids. The CDR3: CASSSFYRGDGYTF. For the CDR3, the DNA is TGTGCCAGCAGTTCATTCTACCGGGGAGATGGCTACACCTTC.

This clonotype was recorded a few times. The CDR3 DNA reads TGCGCCAGCAGCTACTGGAGCTCCTACAATGAGCAGTTCTTC. Translated: CASSYWSSYNEQFF. The chain carries TRBV5-1 and TRBJ2-1, with D unresolved. The CDR3 has 14 amino acids. Germline CDR1 SGHRS, CDR2 YFSETQ. V dropped 3 bases and J dropped 0 bases, with 7 bases sitting between them.

The V gene is TRBV20-1, the J gene TRBJ2-1; D is unresolved. This CDR3 has 12 residues. Germline V lookup: CDR1 DFQATT, CDR2 SNEGSKA (reference sequence). V was trimmed by 3 bases and J by 9 bases, leaving 12 bases between them. CDR3 bases: TGCAGTGCTAGGCTCCAGGCAATTGAGCAGTTCTTC. Translating it yields CSARLQAIEQFF.

This clonotype was detected only a few times. This chain joins TRBV2 and TRBJ2-2; 10 bases map to TRBD1. The CDR3 runs 15 residues. V lost 4 bases to trimming and J lost 5 bases; unmatched junction nucleotides: 4. The V gene's germline CDR1 is SNHLY and CDR2 FYNNEI. The CDR3 sequence: CASSATGQGTGELFF. The CDR3 DNA is TGTGCCAGCAGTGCAACGGGACAGGGGACCGGGGAGCTGTTTTTT.

At least ten counts were recorded for this clonotype. The V and J genes are TRBV5-1 and TRBJ2-1; TRBD1 matches at 10 bases. The V and J ends lost 4 bases and 7 bases, in that order; junction bases with no gene match: 2. The germline V gene has CDR1 SGHRS and CDR2 YFSETQ. The CDR3 consists of 13 residues. The CDR3 is CASSRDRGNEQFF. CDR3 DNA sequence: TGCGCCAGCAGCAGGGACAGGGGAAATGAGCAGTTCTTC.

In its sample, this clonotype was seen a few times. V usage is TRBV4-2 and J usage is TRBJ2-3, with TRBD2 matching over 7 bases. V was clipped by 4 bases and J by 12 bases; unmatched bases: 4. This CDR3 has 11 residues. Germline V gene sequence: CDR1 LGHNA, CDR2 YNFKEQ. The DNA for the CDR3 is TGTGCCAGCAGCCTCGGGGGGTGTCAGTATTTT. Amino acid sequence: CASSLGGCQYF.

The gene calls are TRBV12-3 or TRBV12-4 and TRBJ2-3; 9 bases are shared with TRBD1. After removal of 8 bases from V and 4 bases from J, the junction contained 19 bases not matched to a gene. This CDR3 has 18 amino acids. The CDR3 DNA follows: TGTGCCAGCCATACCCGATACCGTGGACAGGGGCGCCCAGATACGCAGTATTTT. This encodes CASHTRYRGQGRPDTQYF.

This clonotype was picked up a small number of times. The chain is built from TRBV27 and TRBJ2-7; 13 nucleotides match TRBD2. Germline V gene lookup returns CDR1 MNHEY and CDR2 SMNVEV (reference sequence). This CDR3 is built from 15 residues. V shed 5 bases and J 0 bases; nucleotides not matched to a gene: 1. Written as DNA, the CDR3 is TGTGCCAGCAGTGGACTAGCGGGAGTCTCCTACGAGCAGTACTTC. This encodes CASSGLAGVSYEQYF.

This clonotype was counted a few times. This chain joins TRBV6-5 and TRBJ2-7, with 7 bases that match TRBD1. CDR1 is MNHEY and CDR2 is SVGAGI in the germline V gene. This CDR3 comprises 15 residues. J lost 1 base, V lost 5 bases, and 8 bases had no gene match. The CDR3 here is CASSNRQGVSYEQYV. The DNA for the CDR3 is TGTGCCAGCAGTAACCGACAGGGAGTGTCCTACGAGCAGTACGTC.

V and J are TRBV6-1 and TRBJ1-4, with a possible D match to TRBD1 (6 bases). From germline, CDR1 is MNHNS and CDR2 SASEGT. V was cut by 4 bases and J by 8 bases, with 20 bases left in between. This CDR3 has 16 residues. CDR3 region: CASSAYREGIGEKLFF. As DNA, the CDR3 is TGTGCCAGCAGTGCCTACAGGGAGGGAATCGGAGAAAAACTGTTTTTT.

The genes are TRBV28 and TRBJ1-2; no clear D gene. The CDR3 covers 17 residues. Germline assignment: CDR1 MDHEN and CDR2 SYDVKM. The ends were cut back, 3 bases at V and 6 bases at J, with 23 bases in the middle. CDR3 DNA sequence: TGTGCCAGCAGTTTCCCCCCCGGCGGCCCGCAGCGAGATGGCTACACCTTC. Encoded protein: CASSFPPGGPQRDGYTF.

A few counts support this clonotype. The genes are TRBV7-9 and TRBJ2-5, with 7 bases lining up with TRBD2. The CDR3 has 16 amino acids. Losses at the gene ends were 1 base for V and 2 bases for J; bases not matched to a gene: 7. Germline assignment: CDR1 SEHNR and CDR2 FQNEAQ (reference sequence). CDR3 loop: CASSLGLAVFQETQYF. The CDR3 DNA follows: TGTGCCAGCAGCTTAGGGCTAGCGGTCTTTCAAGAGACCCAGTACTTC.

This clonotype has only a few counts. The rearrangement links TRBV20-1 to TRBJ2-1, with 12 bases identical to TRBD2. The CDR3 sequence is 17 residues long. The V segment lost 3 bases and the J segment 0 bases; nucleotides outside the gene matches: 6. Per the germline V gene, CDR1 is DFQATT and CDR2 is SNEGSKA (reference sequence). CDR3 protein: CSARSLAGGSSYNEQFF. The DNA for the CDR3 is TGCAGTGCTAGGAGCCTAGCGGGAGGGAGCTCCTACAATGAGCAGTTCTTC.

The rearrangement uses TRBV2 and TRBJ2-1; 9 bases fit TRBD2. J gave up 5 bases and V 11 bases, and 13 bases lay outside the gene matches. This CDR3 region has 15 residues. CDR1 is SNHLY, CDR2 FYNNEI, per germline. The CDR3 coding sequence is TGTGCCGGGGCAAAACCGGGACTAGCTCACAATGAGCAGTTCTTC. Protein product: CAGAKPGLAHNEQFF.

The chain recombines TRBV6-5 with TRBJ2-1, with 8 bases that match TRBD2. With 2 bases clipped from V and 2 bases from J, the junction kept 5 bases outside the gene matches. The CDR3 contains 16 residues. The germline V gene has CDR1 MNHEY and CDR2 SVGAGI. The CDR3 DNA sequence: TGTGCCAGCAGTTACCAGGCGGGGGGCCCCTACAATGAGCAGTTCTTC. Protein product: CASSYQAGGPYNEQFF.

The chain couples TRBV7-2 to TRBJ1-1, with a weak D call TRBD1 (5 bases). Germline-derived CDR1 and CDR2 are SGHTA and FQGNSA. The V end was cut by 3 bases, the J end by 5 bases, with 13 bases between. CDR3 length equals 14 residues. For the CDR3, the DNA is TGTGCCAGCAGCTTTACGGGGGGGAGAACTGAAGCTTTCTTT. This translates into CASSFTGGRTEAFF.